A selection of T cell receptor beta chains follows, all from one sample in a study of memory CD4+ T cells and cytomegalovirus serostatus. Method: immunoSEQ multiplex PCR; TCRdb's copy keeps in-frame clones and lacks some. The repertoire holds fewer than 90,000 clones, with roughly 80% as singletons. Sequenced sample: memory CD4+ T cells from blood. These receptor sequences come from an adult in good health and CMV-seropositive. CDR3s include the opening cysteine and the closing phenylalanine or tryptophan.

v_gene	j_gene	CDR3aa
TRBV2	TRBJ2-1	CASSAGPGVVYNEQFF
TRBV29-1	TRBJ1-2	CSVEGREDNYGYTF
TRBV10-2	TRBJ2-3	CASSDNARGGTDTQYF
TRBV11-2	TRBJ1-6	CASSLDRGKSPLHF
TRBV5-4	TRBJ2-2	CASSRWGSGTGELFF
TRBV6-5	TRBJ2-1	CASSYGGSSYNEQFF
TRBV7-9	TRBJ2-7	CASSPPSSPSSYEQYF
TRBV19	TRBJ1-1	CASSIHRGRVTEAFF
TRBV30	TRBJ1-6	CAWSVQEFYNSPLHF
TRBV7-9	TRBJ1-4	CASSLARRSEKLFF
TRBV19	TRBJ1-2	CASSISQADFYGYTF
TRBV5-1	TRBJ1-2	CASSHVVERGVDGYTF
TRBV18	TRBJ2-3	CASSPWTGLADTQYF
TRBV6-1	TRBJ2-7	CASSQSGRAYEQYF
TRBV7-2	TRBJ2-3	CASSTRRGGTPDTQYF
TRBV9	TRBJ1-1	CASSPVNTEAFF
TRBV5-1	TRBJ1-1	CASAVQGNTEAFF
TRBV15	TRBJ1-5	CATSRGERGQPQHF
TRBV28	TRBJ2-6	CASSLGRGRGAGANVLTF
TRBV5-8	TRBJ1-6	CASARFPGNSPLHF
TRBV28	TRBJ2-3	CASSDPISLRHLDTDTQYF
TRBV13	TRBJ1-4	CASSLRGRGVEKLFF
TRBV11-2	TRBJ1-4	CASSLGTPATNEKLFF
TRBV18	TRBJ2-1	CASSPPWDRRNNEQFF